These 9 T cell receptor beta chains came from one sample sequenced in a study of T cell repertoires in cytomegalovirus infection. TCRdb processed the reads anew with MiXCR; each CDR3 protein has one entry. The repertoire consists of roughly 760,000 distinct CDR3 sequences, with roughly 36% occurring once and the leading ten covering 2.8%. Sequenced material: PBMCs. The receptors come from a human donor in good health (CMV status not recorded). Some clones in this sample may be carry-over from other donors' samples.

Details on this clonotype: The CDR3 does not end in the conserved phenylalanine or tryptophan, so this is likely a read error. CDR3 nucleotides: TGTGCCAGCAGCAAACGGACAGGGGCGGGTACTGAAGCTTTCTTG. Translating gives CASSKRTGAGTEAFL. This chain joins TRBV7-1 and TRBJ1-1; 9 nucleotides line up with TRBD1. TRBV7-1 is an open reading frame, and its role is uncertain. V lost 5 bases, J lost 5 bases, and 9 bases stayed unmatched. The CDR3 runs to 15 residues.

The chain carries TRBV28 and TRBJ2-4, with 7 positions matching TRBD1. The trim removed 6 bases at V and 16 bases at J, leaving 15 bases unmatched. The CDR3 runs to 13 residues. CDR1 and CDR2 (germline): MDHEN, SYDVKM. CDR3 DNA sequence: TGTGCCAGCAGGGGGGACCCCAGGGGGAAAGGATACTTC. Residues: CASRGDPRGKGYF.

The chain couples TRBV12-3 or TRBV12-4 to TRBJ1-2; D not certain. The CDR3 extends over 14 amino acids. V lost 5 bases and J lost 4, with 14 bases in between. As DNA, the CDR3 is TGTGCCAGCAGTCCCCGAGCGATATTCTATGGCTACACCTTC. Amino acid sequence: CASSPRAIFYGYTF.

The chain recombines TRBV12-3 or TRBV12-4 with TRBJ2-7, with D perhaps given as TRBD1 or TRBD2 (5 bases each). CDR3 length: 14 residues. Trimming took 6 bases from V and 6 from J, leaving 18 bases between them. Here the CDR3 reads CASSLWSGTGEQYF. The CDR3 DNA reads TGTGCCAGCAGCCTCTGGTCAGGGACGGGCGAGCAGTACTTC.

This chain joins TRBV10-2 and TRBJ1-6; no reliable D call. CDR1 is WSHSY, CDR2 SAAADI, per germline. This CDR3 is built from 17 residues. V lost 2 bases, J lost 0 bases, and 11 bases lay in between. The CDR3 nucleotides read TGCGCCAGCAGTGAGAATACCCCAAGCTCCTATAATTCACCCCTCCACTTT. Its protein product is CASSENTPSSYNSPLHF.

This sequence joins TRBV12-3 or TRBV12-4 and TRBJ1-3; D unresolved. This CDR3 has 15 residues. Trimming cost V 3 bases and J 4 bases, with 13 bases left between them. This CDR3 reads CASSLTWQAGNTIYF. CDR3 nucleotides: TGTGCCAGCAGTTTGACTTGGCAGGCCGGAAACACCATATATTTT.

This clonotype was seen once. The J gene is TRBJ2-7, the V gene TRBV4-1; no clear D gene. V was clipped by 1 base and J by 0 bases, with 13 bases between them. CDR1 is MGHRA and CDR2 is YSYEKL in the germline V gene. This CDR3 contains 16 residues. The DNA of the CDR3 is TGCGCCAGCAGCCAAGGCGCCTTGGGGTACTCCTACGAGCAGTACTTC. Translation: CASSQGALGYSYEQYF.

The chain has TRBV6-6 and TRBJ2-3; the D is unclear. The CDR3 runs to 13 residues. V lost 6 bases, J lost 3 bases, and 10 bases lay in between. Germline CDR1 reads MNHNY; CDR2 reads SVGAGI (reference sequence). CDR3 loop: CASRMRVTDTQYF. The CDR3 nucleotides read TGTGCCAGCAGAATGAGAGTGACAGATACGCAGTATTTT.

This clonotype was seen only a few times. The chain recombines TRBV12-3 or TRBV12-4 with TRBJ1-5; no clear D. V lost 3 bases and J lost 9, with 12 bases in between. This CDR3 has 13 amino acids. CDR3 DNA sequence: TGTGCCAGCAGTTTTGAGGGAAAGGGGCCCCAGCATTTT. Translating gives CASSFEGKGPQHF.